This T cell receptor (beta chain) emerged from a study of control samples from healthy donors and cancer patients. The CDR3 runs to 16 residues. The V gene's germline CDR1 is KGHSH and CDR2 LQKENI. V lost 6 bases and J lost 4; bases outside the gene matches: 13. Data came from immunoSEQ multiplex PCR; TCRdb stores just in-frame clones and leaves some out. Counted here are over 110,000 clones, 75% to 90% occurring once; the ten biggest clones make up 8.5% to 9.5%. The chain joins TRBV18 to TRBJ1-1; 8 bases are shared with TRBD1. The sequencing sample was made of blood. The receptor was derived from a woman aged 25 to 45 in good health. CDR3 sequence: CASSTLEAGGGTEAFF. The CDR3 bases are TGTGCCAGCTCCACCCTCGAAGCAGGGGGCGGCACTGAAGCTTTCTTT.